The clone carrying this T cell receptor (beta chain) was detected only a few times. Its matching antigen is unknown. The data derive from a study of T cells in Graves' hyperthyroidism and ophthalmopathy. Study information: The authors collected peripheral blood at initial diagnosis, before any treatment. Study findings and constraints: Ophthalmopathy and stable hyperthyroidism were told apart by a 13 V-J model. With a median lead of 6.5 months before onset, the model predicted ophthalmopathy.

Subjects aged 18 to 65 presented with newly diagnosed hyperthyroidism of less than 2 months' duration. The CDR3 regions of TCR beta were amplified from RNA transcripts. The study used the HTBI primer set for a first-round RT-PCR of the TCR CDR3. TCRdb analysed the multiplex PCR reads with MiXCR anew, one entry per CDR3 protein. The sample lists fewer than 650,000 distinct CDR3 sequences; about 14% were seen once. Germline V gene data show CDR1 as SGHKS and CDR2 as YYEKEE (reference sequence). V lost 1 base to trimming and J lost 1 base, with 12 bases between them. The CDR3 runs to 16 residues. Material for sequencing was blood. The sequence derives from a woman aged 40-49 years with Graves' hyperthyroidism. V gene TRBV5-5 combines with J gene TRBJ2-1; unclear D gene. The CDR3 loop is CASSLSAGRSYNEQFF. As DNA, the CDR3 is TGTGCCAGCAGCTTGTCTGCCGGTCGATCCTACAATGAGCAGTTCTTC.